A selection of T cell receptor beta chains follows, all from one sample in a study of STAT5B mutations in CD4+ large granular lymphocyte leukemia. Clones were read by immunoSEQ multiplex PCR, and TCRdb kept only the in-frame ones, dropping some. Here the sample spans approximately 25,000 clones, 74% being singletons. Sequenced material: CD4+ T cells from blood buffy coats. These receptors were obtained from a human donor in good health. Both conserved end residues are part of each CDR3. D genes are given only for firm matches. A clone size is listed for some rows: how often the clone was seen (once, few, many), or a class if it is expanded.

>TRBJ2-7|NA|NA|TRBV9
CASSVGAGNYEQYF
TGTGCCAGCAGCGTAGGGGCTGGCAACTACGAGCAGTACTTC
>TRBJ1-2|few|NA|TRBV4-3
CASSQDEIGRVNTF
TGCGCCAGCAGCCAAGATGAGATTGGGCGAGTTAACACCTTC
>TRBJ2-1|NA|NA|TRBV15
CATSRDIGSNEQFF
TGTGCCACCAGCAGAGATATAGGTAGTAATGAGCAGTTCTTC
>TRBJ1-1|NA|NA|TRBV7-9
CASSLEGVGTEAFF
TGTGCCAGCAGCCTCGAGGGGGTTGGCACTGAAGCTTTCTTT
>TRBJ1-1|NA|TRBD1|TRBV5-4
CASQGGIGTEAFF
TGTGCCTCTCAGGGGGGGATTGGCACTGAAGCTTTCTTT
>TRBJ2-1|NA|NA|TRBV7-2
CASSYDRYNEQFF
TGTGCCAGCAGTTACGACCGGTACAATGAGCAGTTCTTC
>TRBJ1-5|NA|NA|TRBV27
CASSLDRNQPQHF
TGTGCCAGCAGTTTGGATAGAAATCAGCCCCAGCATTTT
>TRBJ1-5|NA|TRBD1|TRBV5-5
CASSLGQGYQPQHF
TGTGCCAGCAGCTTGGGACAGGGCTATCAGCCCCAGCATTTT
>TRBJ1-1|NA|TRBD1|TRBV5-4
CASSKQGMDTEAFF
TGTGCCAGCAGCAAACAGGGGATGGACACTGAAGCTTTCTTT
>TRBJ1-2|NA|NA|TRBV19
CASSTNSVGNYGYTF
TGTGCCAGTAGTACGAACAGCGTGGGGAATTATGGCTACACCTTC
>TRBJ1-4|NA|NA|TRBV28
CASSPYLTGNEKLFF
TGTGCCAGCAGTCCCTATCTGACAGGAAATGAAAAACTGTTTTTT
>TRBJ2-7|NA|NA|TRBV5-6
CASSLLGDTTYEQYF
TGTGCCAGCAGCTTGTTAGGGGACACGACCTACGAGCAGTACTTC
>TRBJ1-3|once|NA|TRBV11-2
CASSRINSGNTIYF
TGTGCCAGCAGTCGAATCAACTCTGGAAACACCATATATTTT
>TRBJ1-2|few|NA|TRBV21-1
CASSKSPATYGYTF
TGTGCCAGCAGCAAATCCCCAGCGACATATGGCTACACCTTC
>TRBJ2-1|once|TRBD2|TRBV5-4
CASSTPGLAGAWNEQFF
TGTGCCAGCAGCACCCCGGGACTAGCGGGAGCGTGGAATGAGCAGTTCTTC
>TRBJ1-2|NA|NA|TRBV4-3
CASSQDAYSNYGYTF
TGCGCCAGCAGCCAAGATGCGTACAGTAACTATGGCTACACCTTC
>TRBJ2-7|NA|NA|TRBV30
CAWSVKGTQQGQYF
TGTGCCTGGAGTGTAAAAGGGACCCAACAGGGGCAGTACTTC
>TRBJ1-3|NA|TRBD1|TRBV11-2
CASSFGQGDLGNTIYF
TGTGCCAGCAGCTTCGGACAGGGGGACCTGGGAAACACCATATATTTT
>TRBJ2-7|NA|TRBD1|TRBV18
CASSPRTGADYEQYF
TGTGCCAGCTCACCACGGACAGGAGCTGACTACGAGCAGTACTTC
>TRBJ2-2|NA|TRBD2|TRBV9
CASSPLAGGAVYTGELFF
TGTGCCAGCAGCCCCCTAGCGGGAGGCGCGGTGTACACCGGGGAGCTGTTTTTT
>TRBJ1-1|NA|NA|TRBV7-2
CASSLGDRLNTEAFF
TGTGCCAGCAGCTTAGGAGACAGACTAAACACTGAAGCTTTCTTT
>TRBJ2-2|NA|TRBD2|TRBV28
CASSLRGLAGNTGELFF
TGTGCCAGCAGTTTAAGGGGACTAGCGGGGAACACCGGGGAGCTGTTTTTT
>TRBJ2-3|NA|TRBD2|TRBV19
CASSILAGARTDTQYF
TGTGCCAGTAGTATTCTAGCGGGAGCTCGGACAGATACGCAGTATTTT
>TRBJ1-6|NA|NA|TRBV7-3
CASSLVGPPNSPLHF
TGTGCCAGCAGCTTAGTTGGACCTCCTAATTCACCCCTCCACTTT
>TRBJ1-2|NA|NA|TRBV2
CASSDTGIYGYTF
TGTGCCAGCAGTGACACAGGGATCTATGGCTACACCTTC
>TRBJ2-5|NA|NA|TRBV5-1
CASSLATGSPETQYF
TGCGCCAGCAGCTTGGCCACGGGAAGTCCAGAGACCCAGTACTTC
>TRBJ2-7|NA|NA|TRBV11-2
CASSKSSYEQYF
TGTGCCAGCAGCAAGAGCTCCTACGAGCAGTACTTC
>TRBJ2-1|once|NA|TRBV5-8
CASTSKGRNNEQFF
TGTGCCAGCACCTCAAAGGGGCGGAACAATGAGCAGTTCTTC
>TRBJ1-1|NA|NA|TRBV9
CASSPRGGRNTEAFF
TGTGCCAGCAGCCCTCGGGGAGGACGCAACACTGAAGCTTTCTTT
>TRBJ1-2|NA|NA|TRBV28
CASSLLGWGGYTF
TGTGCCAGCAGTTTATTAGGGTGGGGTGGCTACACCTTC
>TRBJ2-5|NA|TRBD1|TRBV18
CASSPGQGYTETQYF
TGTGCCAGCTCACCGGGACAGGGGTATACAGAGACCCAGTACTTC
>TRBJ1-5|medium-sized|NA|TRBV2
CASSVGGFDQPQHF
TGTGCCAGCAGTGTGGGGGGTTTCGATCAGCCCCAGCATTTT
>TRBJ1-1|few|NA|TRBV5-4
CASSTGRMNTEAFF
TGTGCCAGCAGCACGGGACGGATGAACACTGAAGCTTTCTTT
>TRBJ2-7|NA|TRBD2|TRBV5-1
CASSLATSGNEQYF
TGCGCCAGCAGCTTGGCCACTAGCGGAAACGAGCAGTACTTC
>TRBJ1-2|NA|NA|TRBV6-1
CASSSSQGSGYTF
TGTGCCAGCAGTTCGTCACAGGGTAGCGGCTACACCTTC
>TRBJ2-5|NA|TRBD1|TRBV7-9
CASSLAETGETQYF
TGTGCCAGCAGCTTAGCGGAGACAGGGGAGACCCAGTACTTC
>TRBJ2-2|NA|NA|TRBV2
CASGQGYTGELFF
TGTGCCAGCGGGCAGGGTTACACCGGGGAGCTGTTTTTT
>TRBJ2-2|NA|TRBD2|TRBV5-1
CASSWTSGNLGGELFF
TGCGCCAGCAGCTGGACTAGCGGGAATTTAGGCGGGGAGCTGTTTTTT
>TRBJ1-5|NA|NA|TRBV28
CASSLSRPGQPQHF
TGTGCCAGCAGTTTGTCGCGACCAGGGCAGCCCCAGCATTTT
>TRBJ1-1|NA|NA|TRBV14
CASSQQATTFGTEAFF
TGTGCCAGCAGCCAACAAGCGACTACATTTGGGACTGAAGCTTTCTTT
>TRBJ2-7|NA|NA|TRBV19
CASSVTGHEQYF
TGTGCCAGTAGCGTGACAGGCCACGAGCAGTACTTC
>TRBJ1-2|NA|TRBD1|TRBV5-4
CASSSGTGGVNGYTF
TGTGCCAGCAGTTCCGGGACAGGGGGCGTAAATGGCTACACCTTC
>TRBJ1-5|NA|NA|TRBV6-1
CASSEATESNQPQHF
TGTGCCAGCAGTGAAGCGACGGAGAGCAATCAGCCCCAGCATTTT
>TRBJ1-2|NA|NA|TRBV28
CASSFKGTGYTF
TGTGCCAGCAGTTTTAAGGGAACTGGCTACACCTTC
>TRBJ1-1|few|NA|TRBV5-1
CASSLEGNEAFF
TGCGCCAGCAGCTTGGAGGGAAATGAAGCTTTCTTT
>TRBJ1-4|NA|TRBD1|TRBV10-3
CATQQGGDEKLFF
TGTGCCACCCAACAGGGGGGGGATGAAAAACTGTTTTTT
>TRBJ1-5|NA|TRBD1|TRBV7-8
CASSEFWTGVNQPQHF
TGTGCCAGCAGCGAGTTTTGGACAGGGGTCAATCAGCCCCAGCATTTT
>TRBJ2-1|NA|NA|TRBV14
CASSQGFVGYNEQFF
TGTGCCAGCAGCCAGGGGTTCGTTGGCTACAATGAGCAGTTCTTC
>TRBJ1-3|NA|NA|TRBV28
CASSFSEGPGNTIYF
TGTGCCAGCAGTTTCTCGGAGGGTCCTGGAAACACCATATATTTT
>TRBJ2-1|NA|TRBD2|TRBV6-5
CASASGGNEQFF
TGTGCCAGCGCCTCGGGGGGTAATGAGCAGTTCTTC